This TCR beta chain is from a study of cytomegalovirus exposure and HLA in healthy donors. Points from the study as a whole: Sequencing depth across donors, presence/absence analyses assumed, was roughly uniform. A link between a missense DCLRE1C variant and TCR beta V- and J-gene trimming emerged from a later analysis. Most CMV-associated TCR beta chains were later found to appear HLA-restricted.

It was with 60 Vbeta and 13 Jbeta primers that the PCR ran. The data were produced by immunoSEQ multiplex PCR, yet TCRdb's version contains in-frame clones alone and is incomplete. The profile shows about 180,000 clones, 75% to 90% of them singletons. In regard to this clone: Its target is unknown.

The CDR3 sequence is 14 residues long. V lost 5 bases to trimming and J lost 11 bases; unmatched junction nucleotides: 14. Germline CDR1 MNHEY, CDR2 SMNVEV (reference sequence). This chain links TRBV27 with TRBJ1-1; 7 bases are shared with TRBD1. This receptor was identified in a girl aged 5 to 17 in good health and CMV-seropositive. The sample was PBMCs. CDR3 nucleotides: TGTGCCAGCAGTCCCAACAGGGGAGGCAAGATGGCTTTCTTT. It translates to CASSPNRGGKMAFF.